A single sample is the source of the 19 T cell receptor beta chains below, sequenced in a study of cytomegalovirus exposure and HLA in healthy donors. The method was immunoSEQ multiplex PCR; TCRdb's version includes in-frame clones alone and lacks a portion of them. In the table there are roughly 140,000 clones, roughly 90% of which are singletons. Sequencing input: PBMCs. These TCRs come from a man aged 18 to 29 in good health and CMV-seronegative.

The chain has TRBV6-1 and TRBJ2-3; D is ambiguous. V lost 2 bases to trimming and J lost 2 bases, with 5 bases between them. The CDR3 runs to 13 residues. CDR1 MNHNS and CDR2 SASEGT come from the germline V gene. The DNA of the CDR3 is TGTGCCAGCAGTGAACAGGTCACAGATACGCAGTATTTT. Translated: CASSEQVTDTQYF.

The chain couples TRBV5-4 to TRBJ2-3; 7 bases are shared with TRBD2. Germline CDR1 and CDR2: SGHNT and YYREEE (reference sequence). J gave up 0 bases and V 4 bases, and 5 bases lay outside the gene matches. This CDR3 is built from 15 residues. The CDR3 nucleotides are TGTGCCAGCAGCCTTCGTAGCGGGAGCACAGATACGCAGTATTTT. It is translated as CASSLRSGSTDTQYF.

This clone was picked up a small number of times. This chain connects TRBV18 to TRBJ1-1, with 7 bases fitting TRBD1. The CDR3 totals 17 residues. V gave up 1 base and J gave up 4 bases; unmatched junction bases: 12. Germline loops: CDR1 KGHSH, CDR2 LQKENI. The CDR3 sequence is CASSPRDSGGGGTEAFF. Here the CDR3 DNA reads TGTGCCAGCTCACCACGGGACAGCGGAGGTGGTGGCACTGAAGCTTTCTTT.

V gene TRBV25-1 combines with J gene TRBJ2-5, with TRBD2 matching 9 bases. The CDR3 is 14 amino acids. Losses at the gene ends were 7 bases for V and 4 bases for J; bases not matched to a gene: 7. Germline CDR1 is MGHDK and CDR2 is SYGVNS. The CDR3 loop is CASTVAGERETQYF. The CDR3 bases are TGTGCCAGCACCGTAGCGGGGGAGCGAGAGACCCAGTACTTC. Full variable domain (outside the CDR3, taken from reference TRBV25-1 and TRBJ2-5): EADIYQTPRYLVIGTGKKITLECSQTMGHDKMYWYQQDPGMELHLIHYSYGVNSTEKGDLSSESTVSRIRTEHFPLTLESARPSHTSQYLCASTVAGERETQYFGPGTRLLVL.

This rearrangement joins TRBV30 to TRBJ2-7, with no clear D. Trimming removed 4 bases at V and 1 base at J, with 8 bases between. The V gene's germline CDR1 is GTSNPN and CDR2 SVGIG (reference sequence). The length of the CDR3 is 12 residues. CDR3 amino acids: CAWTGVSYEQYF. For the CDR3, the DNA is TGTGCCTGGACCGGAGTTTCCTACGAGCAGTACTTC.

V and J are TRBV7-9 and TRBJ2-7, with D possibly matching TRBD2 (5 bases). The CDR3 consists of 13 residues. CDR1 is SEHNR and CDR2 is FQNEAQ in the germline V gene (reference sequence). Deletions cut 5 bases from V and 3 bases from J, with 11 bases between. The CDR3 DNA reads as TGTGCCAGCAGCCCCGGCGGGTTCTACGAGCAGTACTTC. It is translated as CASSPGGFYEQYF. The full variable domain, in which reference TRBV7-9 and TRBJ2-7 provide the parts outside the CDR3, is DTGVSQNPRHKITKRGQNVTFRCDPISEHNRLYWYRQTLGQGPEFLTYFQNEAQLEKSRLLSDRFSAERPKGSFSTLEIQRTEQGDSAMYLCASSPGGFYEQYFGPGTRLTVT.

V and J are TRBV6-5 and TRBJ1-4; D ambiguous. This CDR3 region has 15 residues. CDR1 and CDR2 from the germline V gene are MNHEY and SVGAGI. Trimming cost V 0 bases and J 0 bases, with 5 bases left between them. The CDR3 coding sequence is TGTGCCAGCAGTTACTCCCCAGCAACTAATGAAAAACTGTTTTTT. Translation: CASSYSPATNEKLFF.

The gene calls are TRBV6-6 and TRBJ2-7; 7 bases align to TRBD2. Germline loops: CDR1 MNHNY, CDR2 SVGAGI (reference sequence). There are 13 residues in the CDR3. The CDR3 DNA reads TGTGCCAGCAACGAGACTAGCTCCGACGAGCAGTACGTC. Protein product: CASNETSSDEQYV.

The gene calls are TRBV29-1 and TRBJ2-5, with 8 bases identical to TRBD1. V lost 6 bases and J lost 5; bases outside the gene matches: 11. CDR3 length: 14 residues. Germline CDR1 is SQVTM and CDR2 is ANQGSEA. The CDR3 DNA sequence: TGCAGCGTGTCCGGGACAGGTATTTGGGAGACCCAGTACTTC. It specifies CSVSGTGIWETQYF.

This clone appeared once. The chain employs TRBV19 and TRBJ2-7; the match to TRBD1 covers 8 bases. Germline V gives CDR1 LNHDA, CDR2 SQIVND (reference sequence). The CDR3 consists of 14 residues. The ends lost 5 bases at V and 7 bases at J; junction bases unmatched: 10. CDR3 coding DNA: TGTGCCAGTAGTTTAGCAGGGGGCGCGGGGGAGCAGTACGTC. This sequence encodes CASSLAGGAGEQYV.

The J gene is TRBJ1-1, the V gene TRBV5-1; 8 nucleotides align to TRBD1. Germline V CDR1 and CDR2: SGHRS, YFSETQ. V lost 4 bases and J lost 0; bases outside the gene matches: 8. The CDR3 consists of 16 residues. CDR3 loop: CASSPEAGGLNTEAFF. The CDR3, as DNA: TGCGCCAGCAGCCCGGAGGCAGGGGGCTTGAACACTGAAGCTTTCTTT.

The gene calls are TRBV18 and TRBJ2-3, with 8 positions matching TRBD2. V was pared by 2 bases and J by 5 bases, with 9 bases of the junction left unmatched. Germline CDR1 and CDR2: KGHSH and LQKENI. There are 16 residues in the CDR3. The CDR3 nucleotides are TGTGCCAGCTCACCAAAATCCTTAACTAGCGGAGATACGCAGTATTTT. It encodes CASSPKSLTSGDTQYF.

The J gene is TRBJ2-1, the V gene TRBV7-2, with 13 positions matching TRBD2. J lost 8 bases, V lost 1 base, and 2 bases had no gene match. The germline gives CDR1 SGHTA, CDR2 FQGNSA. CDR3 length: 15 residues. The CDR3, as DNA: TGTGCCAGCAGCTTAGGGACTAGCGGGAGCTATGAGCAGTTCTTC. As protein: CASSLGTSGSYEQFF.

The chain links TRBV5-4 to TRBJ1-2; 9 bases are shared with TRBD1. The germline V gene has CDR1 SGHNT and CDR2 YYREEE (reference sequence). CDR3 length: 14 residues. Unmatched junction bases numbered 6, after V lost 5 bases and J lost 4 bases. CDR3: CASSFPDRGYGYTF. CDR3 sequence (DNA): TGTGCCAGCAGTTTCCCGGACAGGGGCTATGGCTACACCTTC.

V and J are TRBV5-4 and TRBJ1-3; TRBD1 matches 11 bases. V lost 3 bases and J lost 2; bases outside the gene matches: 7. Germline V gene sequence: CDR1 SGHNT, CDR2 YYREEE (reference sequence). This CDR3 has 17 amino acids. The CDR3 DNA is TGTGCCAGCAGCTACGGACAGGGGGCCTTGGCTGGAAACACCATATATTTT. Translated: CASSYGQGALAGNTIYF.

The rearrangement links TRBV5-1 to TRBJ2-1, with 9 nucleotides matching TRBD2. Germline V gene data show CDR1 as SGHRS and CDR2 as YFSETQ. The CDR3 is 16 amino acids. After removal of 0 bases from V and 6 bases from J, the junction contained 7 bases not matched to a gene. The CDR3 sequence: CASSLGSGSPVNEQFF. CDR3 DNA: TGCGCCAGCAGCTTGGGTAGCGGGAGTCCCGTCAATGAGCAGTTCTTC.

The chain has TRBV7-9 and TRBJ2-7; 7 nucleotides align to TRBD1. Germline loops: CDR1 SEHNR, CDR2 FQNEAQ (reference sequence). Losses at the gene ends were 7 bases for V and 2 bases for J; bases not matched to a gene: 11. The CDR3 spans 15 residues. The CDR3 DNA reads TGTGCCAGCACCCACCCCTGGGACAGAGCCTACGAGCAGTACTTC. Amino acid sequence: CASTHPWDRAYEQYF.

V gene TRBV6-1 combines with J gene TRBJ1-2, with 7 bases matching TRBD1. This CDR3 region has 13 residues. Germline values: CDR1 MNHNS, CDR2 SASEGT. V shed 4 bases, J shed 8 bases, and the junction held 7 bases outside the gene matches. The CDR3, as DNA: TGTGCCAGCAGTGGGCAGGGGGGCGAAGGCTACACCTTC. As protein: CASSGQGGEGYTF.

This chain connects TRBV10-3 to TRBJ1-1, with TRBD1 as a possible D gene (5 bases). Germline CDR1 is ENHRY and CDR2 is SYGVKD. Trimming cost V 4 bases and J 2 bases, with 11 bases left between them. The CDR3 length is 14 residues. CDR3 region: CAISVRQINTEAFF. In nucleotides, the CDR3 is TGTGCCATCAGTGTCAGACAGATAAACACTGAAGCTTTCTTT.